The 21 T cell receptor beta chains presented below share a single source sample, sequenced in a study of cytomegalovirus exposure and HLA in healthy donors. Amplification used 60 Vbeta primers and 13 Jbeta primers. Clones were sequenced by immunoSEQ multiplex PCR, and TCRdb holds only the in-frame ones, with some missing. The sample contains about 94,000 clones, roughly 70% of which appear only once. Specimen: PBMCs. Receptors were obtained from a man aged 30 to 39 in good health and CMV-seropositive.

This chain joins TRBV6-4 and TRBJ1-5; D not resolved. V dropped 5 bases and J dropped 7 bases, with 12 bases sitting between them. The CDR3 loop spans 13 amino acids. Germline V gene data show CDR1 as MRHNA and CDR2 as SNTAGT. This CDR3 reads CASSQESRQPQHF. The CDR3, as DNA: TGTGCCAGCAGTCAAGAGAGCCGCCAGCCCCAGCATTTT.

The rearrangement joins TRBV6-1 to TRBJ1-3; 10 bases agree with TRBD1. Germline V gene data show CDR1 as MNHNS and CDR2 as SASEGT. V shed 5 bases and J 4 bases; nucleotides not matched to a gene: 5. This CDR3 spans 15 amino acids. In nucleotides, the CDR3 is TGTGCCAGCAGTACAGGACAGGGGGAAGGAAACACCATATATTTT. Residues: CASSTGQGEGNTIYF.

The CDR3 nucleotides read TGTGCCTGGAGAGGGGGACAGGGAGGCGAAAAACTGTTTTTT. Amino acids: CAWRGGQGGEKLFF. The rearrangement uses TRBV30 and TRBJ1-4; the match to TRBD1 covers 9 bases. In germline, CDR1 is GTSNPN, CDR2 SVGIG (reference sequence). The V segment lost 3 bases and the J segment 8 bases; nucleotides outside the gene matches: 7. This CDR3 is 14 amino acids long.

The rearrangement joins TRBV5-1 to TRBJ1-4; D unclear. Trimming cost V 0 bases and J 0 bases, with 12 bases left between them. There are 17 residues in the CDR3. CDR1 is SGHRS and CDR2 is YFSETQ in the germline V gene. The CDR3 is CASSLGPGAATNEKLFF. The CDR3 region has the DNA TGCGCCAGCAGCTTGGGTCCCGGAGCCGCAACTAATGAAAAACTGTTTTTT.

In this sample, this clone turned up once. The genes are TRBV7-2 and TRBJ2-7; weak D call: TRBD1 (6 bases). Between the trimmed V and J ends, which lost 1 base and 5 bases, there was a span of 6 bases. The germline gives CDR1 SGHTA, CDR2 FQGNSA. CDR3 size: 12 residues. The CDR3 sequence is CASSLDRDEQYF. The CDR3, as DNA: TGTGCCAGCAGCTTAGACAGGGACGAGCAGTACTTC.

This clone was observed a few times. The chain joins TRBV2 to TRBJ1-2; possibly TRBD1 for D (6 bases). This CDR3 is built from 14 residues. V was cut by 8 bases and J by 5 bases, with 18 bases left in between. Germline loops: CDR1 SNHLY, CDR2 FYNNEI. CDR3 nucleotides: TGTGCCAGCGACGGAGGAGGGGGGGGGTATGGCTACACCTTC. Its protein product is CASDGGGGGYGYTF.

This clone appeared a single time. The V call is TRBV27, the J call TRBJ2-1; D not resolved. The CDR3 has 16 amino acids. Deletions cut 3 bases from V and 3 bases from J, with 15 bases between. CDR1 is MNHEY, CDR2 SMNVEV, per germline (reference sequence). In nucleotides, the CDR3 is TGTGCCAGCAGTTTTCGCGATCCTTTTAACTACAATGAGCAGTTCTTC. Translated: CASSFRDPFNYNEQFF.

This chain joins TRBV5-1 and TRBJ2-2, with 8 bases matching TRBD1. The CDR3 has 15 amino acids. The V and J ends lost 4 bases and 5 bases, in that order; junction bases with no gene match: 7. CDR1 SGHRS and CDR2 YFSETQ come from the germline V gene. Written as DNA, the CDR3 is TGCGCCAGCAGCCCGGGGACAGGAAGGACCGGGGAGCTGTTTTTT. Its protein is CASSPGTGRTGELFF.

This chain connects TRBV19 to TRBJ2-1; TRBD2 matches at 13 bases. The V and J ends lost 0 bases and 10 bases, in that order; junction bases with no gene match: 9. Germline V gene lookup returns CDR1 LNHDA and CDR2 SQIVND (reference sequence). The CDR3 consists of 17 residues. The CDR3 DNA reads TGTGCCAGTAGTATAGACATGGGACTAGCGGGATTAAACGAGCAGTTCTTC. It is translated as CASSIDMGLAGLNEQFF.

The J gene is TRBJ1-1, the V gene TRBV28, with 9 nucleotides matching TRBD1. Germline V gives CDR1 MDHEN, CDR2 SYDVKM. This CDR3 is built from 16 residues. With V trimmed by 4 bases and J by 3 bases, 9 bases remained unmatched. The CDR3 loop is CASSSPNRGLDTEAFF. For the CDR3, the DNA is TGTGCCAGCAGTTCTCCCAACAGGGGGCTAGACACTGAAGCTTTCTTT.

The chain is built from TRBV9 and TRBJ1-2; tentative D call: TRBD1 (6 bases). The ends were cut back, 0 bases at V and 6 bases at J, with 15 bases in the middle. This CDR3 is built from 15 residues. CDR1 is SGDLS, CDR2 YYNGEE, per germline. CDR3 sequence reads: CASSVAGNHRDGYTF. The CDR3, as DNA: TGTGCCAGCAGCGTAGCCGGAAATCACAGGGATGGCTACACCTTC.

J is TRBJ1-1 and V is TRBV7-3; D is undetermined. CDR3 size: 13 residues. Germline V gene data show CDR1 as SGHTA and CDR2 as FQGTGA. V was cut by 2 bases and J by 0 bases, with 4 bases left in between. The CDR3 nucleotides read TGTGCCAGCAGCTTACAGATGAACACTGAAGCTTTCTTT. This gives the protein CASSLQMNTEAFF.

This chain uses TRBV9 with TRBJ2-7, with 10 bases aligning to TRBD1. Germline CDR1 is SGDLS and CDR2 is YYNGEE. This CDR3 has 16 amino acids. V lost 0 bases and J lost 6; bases outside the gene matches: 9. CDR3 nucleotides: TGTGCCAGCAGCGTAGCGGGGACAGGGGAGCTACGCGAGCAGTACTTC. It translates to CASSVAGTGELREQYF. Variable domain in full (rest from reference TRBV9 and TRBJ2-7): DSGVTQTPKHLITATGQRVTLRCSPRSGDLSVYWYQQSLDQGLQFLIQYYNGEERAKGNILERFSAQQFPDLHSELNLSSLELGDSALYFCASSVAGTGELREQYFGPGTRLTVT.

The chain combines TRBV6-5 with TRBJ2-7, with D maybe TRBD1 (7 bases). Germline assignment: CDR1 MNHEY and CDR2 SVGAGI. The CDR3 is 15 residues long. V lost 6 bases and J 6 bases, leaving 21 bases between the germline ends. CDR3 in DNA: TGTGCCAGCAGACCAAACCTCGGCGGGGACAGCGAGCAGTACTTC. Its protein is CASRPNLGGDSEQYF.

The rearrangement uses TRBV7-2 and TRBJ2-2; the D is unclear. The V and J ends lost 1 base and 0 bases respectively, with 6 bases between them. Germline loops: CDR1 SGHTA, CDR2 FQGNSA. This CDR3 spans 15 amino acids. The CDR3 coding sequence is TGTGCCAGCAGCTTAGGCAGTGCGAACACCGGGGAGCTGTTTTTT. It specifies CASSLGSANTGELFF.

This clone was recorded once. This chain joins TRBV28 and TRBJ2-5, with 12 nucleotides matching TRBD2. Gene TRBJ2-7 matches the end of the DNA better, so the J call may be wrong. CDR3 size: 15 residues. In germline, CDR1 is MDHEN, CDR2 SYDVKM. The CDR3 loop reads CASSLRLAGVYEQYF. DNA for the CDR3: TGTGCCAGCAGTCTTCGACTAGCGGGAGTCTACGAGCAGTACTTC.

The chain recombines TRBV6-4 with TRBJ2-3; the match to TRBD2 covers 7 bases. The germline gives CDR1 MRHNA, CDR2 SNTAGT. The junction had 9 bases not matched to a gene; V was cut back by 5 bases and J by 4 bases. CDR3 size: 15 residues. The CDR3 loop reads CASSFGAGDPDTQYF. DNA for the CDR3: TGTGCCAGCAGTTTCGGGGCGGGGGATCCAGATACGCAGTATTTT.

The J gene is TRBJ1-3, the V gene TRBV5-4; 7 bases align to TRBD1. Trimming at V came to 4 bases and at J to 2 bases, leaving 3 bases not matched to a gene. The CDR3 length is 14 residues. Germline V gives CDR1 SGHNT, CDR2 YYREEE (reference sequence). The CDR3 protein is CASSRTGAGNTIYF. The CDR3 coding sequence is TGTGCCAGCAGCCGGACAGGCGCTGGAAACACCATATATTTT.

J is TRBJ1-4 and V is TRBV18; D is unclear. Trimming removed 1 base at V and 8 bases at J, with 8 bases between. Germline values: CDR1 KGHSH, CDR2 LQKENI. CDR3 size: 13 residues. As DNA, the CDR3 is TGTGCCAGCTCACCACAAACAGAGGAAAAACTGTTTTTT. This encodes CASSPQTEEKLFF.

CDR3 sequence (DNA): TGTGCCAGCAGCGTAGGTGGTGAGGTTGGAGCTTTCTTT. It is translated as CASSVGGEVGAFF. The chain recombines TRBV9 with TRBJ1-1; no definite D call. Germline V gene sequence: CDR1 SGDLS, CDR2 YYNGEE. This CDR3 is 13 amino acids long. V shed 0 bases and J shed 10 bases, with 13 bases lying between them.

This clone appeared once. The chain is built from TRBV28 and TRBJ1-4, with 9 nucleotides matching TRBD1. Per germline, CDR1 MDHEN and CDR2 SYDVKM. V was pared by 4 bases and J by 8 bases, with 8 bases of the junction left unmatched. The CDR3 covers 15 residues. The CDR3, as DNA: TGTGCCAGCAGTTCCACAGGGGGCATAGACGAAAAACTGTTTTTT. Its translation is CASSSTGGIDEKLFF. Based on the CDR3 plus reference TRBV28 and TRBJ1-4, the full variable domain is DVKVTQSSRYLVKRTGEKVFLECVQDMDHENMFWYRQDPGLGLRLIYFSYDVKMKEKGDIPEGYSVSREKKERFSLILESASTNQTSMYLCASSSTGGIDEKLFFGSGTQLSVL.